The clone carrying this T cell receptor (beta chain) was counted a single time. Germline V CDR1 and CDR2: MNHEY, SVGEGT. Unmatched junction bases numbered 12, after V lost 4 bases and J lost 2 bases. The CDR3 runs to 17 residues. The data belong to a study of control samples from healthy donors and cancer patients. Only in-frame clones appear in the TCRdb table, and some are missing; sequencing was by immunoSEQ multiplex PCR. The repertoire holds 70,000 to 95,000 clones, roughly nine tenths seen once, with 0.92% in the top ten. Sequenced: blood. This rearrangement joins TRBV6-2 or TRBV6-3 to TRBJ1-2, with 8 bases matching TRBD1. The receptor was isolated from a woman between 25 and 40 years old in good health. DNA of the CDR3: TGTGCCAGCAGTTCACGAGGGACAGGCCGTAGAAACTATGGCTACACCTTC. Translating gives CASSSRGTGRRNYGYTF.